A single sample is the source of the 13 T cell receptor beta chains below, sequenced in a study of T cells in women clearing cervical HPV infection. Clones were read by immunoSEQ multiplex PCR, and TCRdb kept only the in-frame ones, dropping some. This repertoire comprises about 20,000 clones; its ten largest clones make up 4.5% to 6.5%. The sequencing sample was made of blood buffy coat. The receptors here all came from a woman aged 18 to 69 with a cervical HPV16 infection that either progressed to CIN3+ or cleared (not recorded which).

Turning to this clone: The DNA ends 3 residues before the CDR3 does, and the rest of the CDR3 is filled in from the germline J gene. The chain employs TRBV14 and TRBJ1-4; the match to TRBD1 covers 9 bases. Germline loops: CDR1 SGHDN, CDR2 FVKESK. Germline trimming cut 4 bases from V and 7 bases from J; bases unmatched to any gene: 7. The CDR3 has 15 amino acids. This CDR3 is CASSRGGTGLEKLFF. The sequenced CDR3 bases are TGTGCCAGCAGCCGAGGCGGGACAGGGCTTGAAAAA.

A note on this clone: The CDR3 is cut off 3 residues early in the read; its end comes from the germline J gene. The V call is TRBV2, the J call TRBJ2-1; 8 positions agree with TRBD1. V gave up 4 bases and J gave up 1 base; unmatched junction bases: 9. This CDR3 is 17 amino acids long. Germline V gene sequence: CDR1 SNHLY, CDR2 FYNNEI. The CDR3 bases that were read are TGTGCCAGCAGTGCTGGGGCAGGGGGCGCTTCCTACAATGAG. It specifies CASSAGAGGASYNE. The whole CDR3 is CASSAGAGGASYNEQFF.

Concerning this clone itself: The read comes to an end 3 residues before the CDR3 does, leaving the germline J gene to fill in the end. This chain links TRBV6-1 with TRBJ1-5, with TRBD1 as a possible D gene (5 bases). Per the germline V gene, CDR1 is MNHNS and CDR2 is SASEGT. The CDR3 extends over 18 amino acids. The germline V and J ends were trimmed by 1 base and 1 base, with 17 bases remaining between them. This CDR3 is CASSEGVVGRASNQPQHF. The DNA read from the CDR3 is TGTGCCAGCAGTGAAGGAGTCGTAGGCAGGGCCAGCAATCAGCCC.

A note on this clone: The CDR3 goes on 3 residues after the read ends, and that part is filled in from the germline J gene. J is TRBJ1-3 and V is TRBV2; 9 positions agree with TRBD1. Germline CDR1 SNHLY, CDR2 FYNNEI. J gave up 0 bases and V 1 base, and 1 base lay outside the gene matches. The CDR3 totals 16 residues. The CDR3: CASSEGTGVSGNTIYF. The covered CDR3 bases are TGTGCCAGCAGTGAAGGGACAGGGGTCTCTGGAAACACC.

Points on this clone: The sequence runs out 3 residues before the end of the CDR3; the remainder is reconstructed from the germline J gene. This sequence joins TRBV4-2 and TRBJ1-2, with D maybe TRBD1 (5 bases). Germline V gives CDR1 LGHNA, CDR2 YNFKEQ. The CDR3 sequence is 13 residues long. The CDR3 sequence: CASSQVAGSGYTF. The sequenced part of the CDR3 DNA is TGTGCCAGCAGCCAAGTGGCAGGGAGCGGC.

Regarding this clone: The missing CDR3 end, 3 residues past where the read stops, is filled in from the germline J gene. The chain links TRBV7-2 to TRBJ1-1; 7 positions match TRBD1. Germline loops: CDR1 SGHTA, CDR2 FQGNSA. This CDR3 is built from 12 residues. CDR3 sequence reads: CASTDRDYEAFF. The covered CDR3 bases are TGTGCCAGCACCGACAGGGATTACGAG.

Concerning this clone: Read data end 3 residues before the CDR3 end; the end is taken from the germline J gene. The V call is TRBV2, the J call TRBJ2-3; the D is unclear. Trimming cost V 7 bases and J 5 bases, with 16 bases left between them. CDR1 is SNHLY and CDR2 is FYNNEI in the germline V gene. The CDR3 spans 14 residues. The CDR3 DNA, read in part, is TGTGCCAGCACTCCGCCCGGCGGTCAAGATACG. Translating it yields CASTPPGGQDT. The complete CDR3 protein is CASTPPGGQDTQYF. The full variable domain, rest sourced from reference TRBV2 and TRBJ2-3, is EPEVTQTPSHQVTQMGQEVILRCVPISNHLYFYWYRQILGQKVEFLVSFYNNEISEKSEIFDDQFSVERPDGSNFTLKIRSTKLEDSAMYFCASTPPGGQDTQYFGPGTRLTVL.

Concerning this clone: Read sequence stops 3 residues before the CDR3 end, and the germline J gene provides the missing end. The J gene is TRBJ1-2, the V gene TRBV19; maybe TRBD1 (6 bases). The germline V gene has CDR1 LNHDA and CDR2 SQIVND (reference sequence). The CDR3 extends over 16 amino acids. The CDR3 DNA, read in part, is TGTGCCAGTAGTATAGATCTAGCGGGGGGGCCGAATACC. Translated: CASSIDLAGGPNT. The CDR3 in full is CASSIDLAGGPNTYTF.

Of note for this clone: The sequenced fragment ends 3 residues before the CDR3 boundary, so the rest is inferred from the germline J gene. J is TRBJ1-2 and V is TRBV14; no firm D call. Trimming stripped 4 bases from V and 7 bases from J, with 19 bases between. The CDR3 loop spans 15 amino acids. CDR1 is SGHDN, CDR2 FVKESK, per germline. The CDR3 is CASSLTSGFVVGYTF. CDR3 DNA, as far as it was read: TGTGCCAGCAGCCTGACTAGCGGGTTTGTGGTTGGC.

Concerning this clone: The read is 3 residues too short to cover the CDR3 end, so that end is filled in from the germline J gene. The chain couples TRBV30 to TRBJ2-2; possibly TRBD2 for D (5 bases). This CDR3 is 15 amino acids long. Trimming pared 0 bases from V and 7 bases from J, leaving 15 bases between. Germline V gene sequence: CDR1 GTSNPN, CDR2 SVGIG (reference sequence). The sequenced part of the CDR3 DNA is TGTGCCTGGAGTGTGATGTCGGGGATCGGCGGGGAG. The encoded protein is CAWSVMSGIGGE. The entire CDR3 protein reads CAWSVMSGIGGELFF.

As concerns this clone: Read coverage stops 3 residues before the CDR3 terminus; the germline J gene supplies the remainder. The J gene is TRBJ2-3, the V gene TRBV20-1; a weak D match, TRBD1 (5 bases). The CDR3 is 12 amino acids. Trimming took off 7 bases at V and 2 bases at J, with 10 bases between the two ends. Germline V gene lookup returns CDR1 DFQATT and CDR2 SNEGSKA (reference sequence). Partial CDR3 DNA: TGCAGTGGTCAGGACAACACAGATACG. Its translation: CSGQDNTDT. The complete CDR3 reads CSGQDNTDTQYF.

The covered CDR3 bases are TGTGCCAGCAGTCTATGGGACAGGGGGCCCGCAGATACG. It specifies CASSLWDRGPADT. The whole CDR3 is CASSLWDRGPADTQYF. This rearrangement joins TRBV2 to TRBJ2-3; 12 bases fit TRBD1. Read coverage stops 3 residues before the CDR3 terminus; the germline J gene supplies the remainder. The germline CDR1 and CDR2 sequences are SNHLY and FYNNEI. CDR3 length: 16 amino acids. J gave up 4 bases and V 5 bases, and 7 bases lay outside the gene matches.

Incomplete CDR3 DNA: TGCGCCAGCAGCTTAGGGGACAGGGGGACAGATACG. Protein: CASSLGDRGTDT. The entire CDR3 protein is CASSLGDRGTDTQYF. The V call is TRBV5-1, the J call TRBJ2-3, with TRBD1 matching over 11 bases. The CDR3 goes on 3 residues after the read ends, and that part is filled in from the germline J gene. Trimming cost V 2 bases and J 3 bases; bases outside gene matches: 2. This CDR3 has 15 amino acids. The V gene's germline CDR1 is SGHRS and CDR2 YFSETQ.